These 25 T cell receptor beta chains came from one sample sequenced in a study of beta chain features in type 1 diabetes. General study findings and limits: Moderate but significant shortening of TCRB CDR3s was recorded in all four CD4+ subsets from Type 1 diabetes patients.

Sequenced material consisted of expressed TCRB transcripts (all of the isolated RNA was reverse transcribed). Assay: immunoSEQ multiplex PCR; the TCRdb copy retains only in-frame clones and omits some. The sample yields 240,000 or so clones, about a fifth seen once. No antigen is known for these receptors. The sample consisted of naive CD4+ T cells from blood. The source of these receptors is a woman between 40 and 50 years old with type 1 diabetes.

This clone occurred a few times. V and J are TRBV5-1 and TRBJ1-6; D is perhaps TRBD1 (6 bases). Germline CDR1 is SGHRS and CDR2 is YFSETQ. With 2 bases removed from V and 11 bases from J, the gap between germline ends came to 17 bases. This CDR3 comprises 15 residues. For the CDR3, the DNA is TGCGCCAGCAGCTTTGTAGGGACAAGAGCGGCACCCCTCCACTTT. Amino acid sequence: CASSFVGTRAAPLHF.

The V and J genes are TRBV6-5 and TRBJ2-1, with 7 bases that match TRBD1. With 7 bases clipped from V and 4 bases from J, the junction kept 10 bases outside the gene matches. The CDR3 contains 15 residues. CDR1 and CDR2 (germline): MNHEY, SVGAGI. The CDR3 loop is CASTRAGTEYNEQFF. The CDR3 DNA reads TGTGCCAGCACCCGAGCCGGGACAGAGTACAATGAGCAGTTCTTC.

This chain uses TRBV7-9 with TRBJ2-5; 10 nucleotides match TRBD1. Germline V gene data show CDR1 as SEHNR and CDR2 as FQNEAQ (reference sequence). CDR3 size: 14 residues. V shed 5 bases, J shed 3 bases, and the junction held 3 bases outside the gene matches. The CDR3 DNA sequence: TGTGCCAGCAGCGCAGGACAGGGGGAAGAGACCCAGTACTTC. Amino acid sequence: CASSAGQGEETQYF. Full variable domain (remainder filled in from reference TRBV7-9 and TRBJ2-5): DTGVSQNPRHKITKRGQNVTFRCDPISEHNRLYWYRQTLGQGPEFLTYFQNEAQLEKSRLLSDRFSAERPKGSFSTLEIQRTEQGDSAMYLCASSAGQGEETQYFGPGTRLLVL.

For the CDR3, the DNA is TGTGCCAGCAATGGAGCGGGAGCCGGAGTTGGTACGCAGTATTTT. Translation: CASNGAGAGVGTQYF. The rearrangement links TRBV27 to TRBJ2-3, with 8 bases that match TRBD2. V dropped 7 bases and J dropped 8; count of bases not matched to a gene: 14. Looked up from germline, CDR1 is MNHEY and CDR2 is SMNVEV (reference sequence). The CDR3 is 15 residues long.

The sample holds a few counts of this clone. The chain couples TRBV19 to TRBJ1-5, with D unclear. Germline lookup yields CDR1 LNHDA and CDR2 SQIVND (reference sequence). The CDR3 totals 14 residues. The germline V and J ends were trimmed by 10 bases and 0 bases, with 13 bases remaining between them. The CDR3 here is CATRENNSNQPQHF. The DNA of the CDR3 is TGTGCCACCCGGGAGAACAATAGCAATCAGCCCCAGCATTTT. The variable domain in full, with the rest retrieved from reference TRBV19 and TRBJ1-5, is DGGITQSPKYLFRKEGQNVTLSCEQNLNHDAMYWYRQDPGQGLRLIYYSQIVNDFQKGDIAEGYSVSREKKESFPLTVTSAQKNPTAFYLCATRENNSNQPQHFGDGTRLSIL.

A few counts support this clone. V gene TRBV7-3 combines with J gene TRBJ1-1; D may be TRBD1 (5 bases). V lost 2 bases and J 2 bases, leaving 15 bases between the germline ends. The CDR3 has 16 residues. The germline V gene encodes CDR1 SGHTA and CDR2 FQGTGA. CDR3 sequence (DNA): TGTGCCAGCAGCTTAGGGGGGACGCAGGCAAACACTGAAGCTTTCTTT. It yields the protein CASSLGGTQANTEAFF.

The chain employs TRBV7-2 and TRBJ2-5, with TRBD2 as a possible D gene (6 bases). This CDR3 has 15 amino acids. CDR1 and CDR2 (germline): SGHTA, FQGNSA. The germline V and J ends were trimmed by 5 bases and 5 bases, with 18 bases remaining between them. The CDR3 sequence: CASSESGKGRETQYF. The CDR3 region has the DNA TGTGCCAGCAGCGAGTCGGGCAAAGGGAGGGAGACCCAGTACTTC.

This clone came up a few times. The genes are TRBV5-1 and TRBJ2-6; D gene unclear. The CDR3 loop spans 14 amino acids. Trimming left V 3 bases short and J 4 bases short, with 8 bases between. The germline gives CDR1 SGHRS, CDR2 YFSETQ. The chain's CDR3 is CASSYLTGANVLTF. The CDR3 bases are TGCGCCAGCAGCTACCTAACGGGGGCCAACGTCCTGACTTTC. Based on the CDR3 plus reference TRBV5-1 and TRBJ2-6, the full variable domain is KAGVTQTPRYLIKTRGQQVTLSCSPISGHRSVSWYQQTPGQGLQFLFEYFSETQRNKGNFPGRFSGRQFSNSRSEMNVSTLELGDSALYLCASSYLTGANVLTFGAGSRLTVL.

This clone showed up just a few times. The V gene is TRBV7-2, the J gene TRBJ2-2; 10 bases fit TRBD2. CDR1 is SGHTA and CDR2 is FQGNSA in the germline V gene. The V and J ends lost 5 bases and 0 bases, in that order; junction bases with no gene match: 3. CDR3 size: 16 residues. The DNA for the CDR3 is TGTGCCAGCAGCCTAAGCGGGGGGGCGAACACCGGGGAGCTGTTTTTT. It specifies CASSLSGGANTGELFF.

This rearrangement joins TRBV5-1 to TRBJ1-6; 10 bases match TRBD1. Germline V gene sequence: CDR1 SGHRS, CDR2 YFSETQ. V shed 4 bases, J shed 7 bases, and the junction held 2 bases outside the gene matches. The CDR3 sequence is 14 residues long. Here the CDR3 DNA reads TGCGCCAGCAGCCCGGGACAGGGGAATTCACCCCTCCACTTT. Its protein product is CASSPGQGNSPLHF.

The rearrangement uses TRBV29-1 and TRBJ1-1, with 7 bases aligning to TRBD1. Trimming cost V 3 bases and J 6 bases; bases outside gene matches: 4. The CDR3 covers 12 residues. CDR1 and CDR2 (germline): SQVTM, ANQGSEA. The DNA for the CDR3 is TGCAGCGTTGACCCGGGGACAGCTGAAGCTTTCTTT. Its translation is CSVDPGTAEAFF.

There are a few counts of this clone. The chain links TRBV9 to TRBJ2-1; possible D gene TRBD2, 6 bases. Deletions cut 5 bases from V and 0 bases from J, with 9 bases between. The CDR3 loop spans 14 amino acids. From germline, CDR1 is SGDLS and CDR2 YYNGEE. CDR3 DNA: TGTGCCAGCAGGGCCGGGAGCTCCTACAATGAGCAGTTCTTC. Translation gives CASRAGSSYNEQFF.

The CDR3 spells CASSQEEGTEAFF. CDR3 DNA: TGCGCCAGCAGCCAAGAAGAGGGCACTGAAGCTTTCTTT. The chain has TRBV4-3 and TRBJ1-1; D unresolved. Per the germline V gene, CDR1 is LGHNA and CDR2 is YSLEER. There are 13 residues in the CDR3. V shed 0 bases and J shed 4 bases, with 6 bases lying between them.

This clone was observed a few times. The chain couples TRBV7-9 to TRBJ1-1; D may be TRBD1 (5 bases). The germline V gene encodes CDR1 SEHNR and CDR2 FQNEAQ (reference sequence). The CDR3 runs 15 residues. Trimming cost V 6 bases and J 0 bases, with 14 bases left between them. The CDR3 is CASRPRQGLNTEAFF. In DNA, the CDR3 is TGTGCCAGCAGGCCACGGCAGGGCTTGAACACTGAAGCTTTCTTT.

This clone was recorded a few times. This rearrangement joins TRBV23-1 to TRBJ2-3, with 7 bases that match TRBD2. TRBV23-1 is given ORF status, its function remaining uncertain. The length of the CDR3 is 14 residues. Trimming cost V 8 bases and J 0 bases; bases outside gene matches: 5. CDR3 nucleotide sequence: TGCGCCAGCCGGACGGGGGGAAGCACAGATACGCAGTATTTT. Encoded protein: CASRTGGSTDTQYF.

This sequence joins TRBV28 and TRBJ2-6; 8 bases match TRBD1. V was pared by 4 bases and J by 2 bases, with 7 bases of the junction left unmatched. The CDR3 covers 17 residues. The germline V gene has CDR1 MDHEN and CDR2 SYDVKM. CDR3 amino acids: CASSSSTGVPGANVLTF. The CDR3, as DNA: TGTGCCAGCAGTTCGTCGACAGGGGTCCCTGGGGCCAACGTCCTGACTTTC.

The chain combines TRBV6-6 with TRBJ1-1, with TRBD1 as a possible D gene (6 bases). In germline, CDR1 is MNHNY, CDR2 SVGAGI (reference sequence). The germline V and J ends were trimmed by 6 bases and 1 base, with 15 bases remaining between them. The CDR3 totals 15 residues. The CDR3 sequence: CASSPNGQRNTEAFF. The DNA of the CDR3 is TGTGCCAGCAGCCCTAATGGACAGAGGAACACTGAAGCTTTCTTT.

The table lists this clone with a few counts. The chain couples TRBV9 to TRBJ1-4; 10 bases fit TRBD1. This CDR3 spans 16 amino acids. J gave up 10 bases and V 2 bases, and 11 bases lay outside the gene matches. The germline V gene encodes CDR1 SGDLS and CDR2 YYNGEE. The CDR3, as DNA: TGTGCCAGCAGCGTTGGGTTGGACAGGGGGACAGGAAAACTGTTTTTT. This gives the protein CASSVGLDRGTGKLFF. Full variable domain (outside the CDR3, taken from reference TRBV9 and TRBJ1-4): DSGVTQTPKHLITATGQRVTLRCSPRSGDLSVYWYQQSLDQGLQFLIQYYNGEERAKGNILERFSAQQFPDLHSELNLSSLELGDSALYFCASSVGLDRGTGKLFFGSGTQLSVL.

This clone came up a few times. This chain links TRBV4-3 with TRBJ2-7, with a possible D match to TRBD1 (6 bases). Per the germline V gene, CDR1 is LGHNA and CDR2 is YSLEER. CDR3 length equals 13 residues. V lost 1 base and J 9 bases, leaving 13 bases between the germline ends. CDR3 sequence reads: CASSQGQVTRQYF. The DNA for the CDR3 is TGCGCCAGCAGCCAAGGACAGGTGACCCGGCAGTACTTC.

The gene calls are TRBV30 and TRBJ1-1; weak D call: TRBD1 (5 bases). There are 13 residues in the CDR3. CDR1 and CDR2 from the germline V gene are GTSNPN and SVGIG (reference sequence). Deletions cut 5 bases from V and 3 bases from J, with 13 bases between. CDR3 sequence: CAWALRGDTEAFF. For the CDR3, the DNA is TGTGCCTGGGCCCTGCGGGGCGACACTGAAGCTTTCTTT.

The chain employs TRBV11-2 and TRBJ2-2; 7 nucleotides align to TRBD1. There are 16 residues in the CDR3. Germline V gene sequence: CDR1 SGHAT, CDR2 FQNNGV. The V segment lost 5 bases and the J segment 5 bases; nucleotides outside the gene matches: 11. CDR3 DNA sequence: TGTGCCAGCAGCCTTCGACAGGGCCTTTCTACCGGGGAGCTGTTTTTT. Its translation: CASSLRQGLSTGELFF.

This rearrangement joins TRBV5-1 to TRBJ1-5; D is undetermined. Germline V gene data show CDR1 as SGHRS and CDR2 as YFSETQ. The CDR3 loop spans 14 amino acids. Trimming pared 3 bases from V and 0 bases from J, leaving 7 bases between. The CDR3 here is CASSSGDSNQPQHF. In DNA, the CDR3 is TGCGCCAGCAGCTCGGGTGATAGCAATCAGCCCCAGCATTTT. Variable domain in full (rest from reference TRBV5-1 and TRBJ1-5): KAGVTQTPRYLIKTRGQQVTLSCSPISGHRSVSWYQQTPGQGLQFLFEYFSETQRNKGNFPGRFSGRQFSNSRSEMNVSTLELGDSALYLCASSSGDSNQPQHFGDGTRLSIL.

A few counts support this clone. The rearrangement joins TRBV7-2 to TRBJ1-5, with 7 bases that match TRBD1. The V and J ends lost 6 bases and 6 bases, in that order; junction bases with no gene match: 8. The CDR3 runs to 14 residues. The germline V gene encodes CDR1 SGHTA and CDR2 FQGNSA. In nucleotides, the CDR3 is TGTGCCAGCAGTTTGGGACAGCTTAGTCAGCCCCAGCATTTT. Residues: CASSLGQLSQPQHF.

This clone showed up just a few times. The J gene is TRBJ2-7, the V gene TRBV19; 10 nucleotides match TRBD1. Germline trimming cut 11 bases from V and 0 bases from J; bases unmatched to any gene: 7. This CDR3 region has 14 residues. Germline V gene sequence: CDR1 LNHDA, CDR2 SQIVND (reference sequence). The CDR3 sequence: CASSDRGFSYEQYF. Written as DNA, the CDR3 is TGTGCCTCCTCGGACAGGGGGTTCTCCTACGAGCAGTACTTC.

V usage is TRBV6-6 and J usage is TRBJ1-2; 7 bases are shared with TRBD1. Trimming removed 10 bases from V and 3 bases from J; junction bases left unmatched: 11. Germline CDR1 MNHNY, CDR2 SVGAGI (reference sequence). The CDR3 runs 14 residues. The DNA for the CDR3 is TGTGCCATAGCCCCTCTTGGGACAGACTATGGCTACACCTTC. This encodes CAIAPLGTDYGYTF.